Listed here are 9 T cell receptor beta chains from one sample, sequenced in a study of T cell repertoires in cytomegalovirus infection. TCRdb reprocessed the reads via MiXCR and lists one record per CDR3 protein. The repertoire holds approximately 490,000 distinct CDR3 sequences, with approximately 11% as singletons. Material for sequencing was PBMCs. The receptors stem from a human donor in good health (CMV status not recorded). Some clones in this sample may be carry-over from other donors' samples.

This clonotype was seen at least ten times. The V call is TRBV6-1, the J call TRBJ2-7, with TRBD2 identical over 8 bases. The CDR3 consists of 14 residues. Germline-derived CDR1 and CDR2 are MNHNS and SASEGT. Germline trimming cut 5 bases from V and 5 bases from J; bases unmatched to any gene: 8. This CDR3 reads CASSPGGGLHEQYF. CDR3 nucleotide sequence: TGTGCCAGCAGTCCGGGAGGGGGTCTTCACGAGCAGTACTTC.

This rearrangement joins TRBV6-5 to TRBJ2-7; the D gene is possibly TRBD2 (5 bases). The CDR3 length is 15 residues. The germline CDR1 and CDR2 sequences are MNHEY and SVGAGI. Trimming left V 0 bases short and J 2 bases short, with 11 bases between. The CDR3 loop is CASSYSSAITYEQYF. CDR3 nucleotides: TGTGCCAGCAGTTACTCTAGCGCCATCACCTACGAGCAGTACTTC.

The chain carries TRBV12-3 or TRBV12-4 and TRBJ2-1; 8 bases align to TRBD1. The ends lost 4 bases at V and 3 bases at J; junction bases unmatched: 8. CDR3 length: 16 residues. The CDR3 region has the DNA TGTGCCAGCAGTTCGCAACAGGGGGGATTCTACAATGAGCAGTTCTTC. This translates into CASSSQQGGFYNEQFF.

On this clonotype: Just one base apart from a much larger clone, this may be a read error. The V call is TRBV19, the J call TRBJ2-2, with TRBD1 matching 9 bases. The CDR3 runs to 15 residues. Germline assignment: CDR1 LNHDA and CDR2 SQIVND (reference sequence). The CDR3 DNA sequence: TGTGCCAGTAGCAAGCCGGGACAGGGAGTCGGGGGGCTGTTTTTT. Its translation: CASSKPGQGVGGLFF.

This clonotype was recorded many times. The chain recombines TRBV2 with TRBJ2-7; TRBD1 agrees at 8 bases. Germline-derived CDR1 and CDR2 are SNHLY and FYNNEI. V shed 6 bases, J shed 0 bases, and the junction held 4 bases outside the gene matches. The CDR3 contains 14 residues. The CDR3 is CASRSTGGSYEQYF. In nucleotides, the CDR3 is TGTGCCAGCAGGAGTACAGGGGGCTCCTACGAGCAGTACTTC.

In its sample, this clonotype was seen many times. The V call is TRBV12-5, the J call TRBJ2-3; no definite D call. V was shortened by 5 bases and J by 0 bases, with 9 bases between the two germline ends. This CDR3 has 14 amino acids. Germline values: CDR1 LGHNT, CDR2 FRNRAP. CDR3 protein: CASGPARSTDTQYF. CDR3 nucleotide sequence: TGTGCTAGTGGTCCCGCCAGGAGCACAGATACGCAGTATTTT.

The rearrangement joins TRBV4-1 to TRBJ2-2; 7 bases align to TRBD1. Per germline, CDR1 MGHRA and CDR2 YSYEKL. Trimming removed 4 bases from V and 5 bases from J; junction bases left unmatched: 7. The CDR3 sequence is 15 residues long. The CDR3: CASSPPRGQTGELFF. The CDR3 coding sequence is TGCGCCAGCAGCCCCCCGAGGGGGCAAACCGGGGAGCTGTTTTTT.

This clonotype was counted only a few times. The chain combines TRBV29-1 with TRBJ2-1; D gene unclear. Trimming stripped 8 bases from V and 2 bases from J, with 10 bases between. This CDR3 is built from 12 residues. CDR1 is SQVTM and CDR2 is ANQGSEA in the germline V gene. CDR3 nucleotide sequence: TGCAGCCCAAGGAGCGCCTACAATGAGCAGTTCTTC. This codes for CSPRSAYNEQFF.

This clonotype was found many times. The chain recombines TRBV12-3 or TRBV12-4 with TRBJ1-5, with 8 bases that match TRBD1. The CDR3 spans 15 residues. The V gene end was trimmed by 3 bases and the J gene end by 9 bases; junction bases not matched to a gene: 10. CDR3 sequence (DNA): TGTGCCAGCAGTTTGGACAGGGCCGCGAGTGGGCCCCAGCATTTT. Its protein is CASSLDRAASGPQHF.